The rows below give T cell receptor beta chains drawn from one sample of a study of T-cell memory formation after mild COVID-19. TCRdb reanalysed the 5' RACE reads using MiXCR and keeps one entry per CDR3 protein. This repertoire shows roughly 340,000 distinct CDR3 sequences, more than 15% found once; its top ten account for 20% to 25%. Sequencing used PBMCs or a T cell subset sorted from them (not recorded which). The receptors here all came from a man aged 18 to 35 who had mild COVID-19 (a few samples of this study predate the infection). Cell type and time point are not known. CDR3s include the opening cysteine and the closing phenylalanine or tryptophan. D genes are given only for firm matches. Clone size, where shown, is once, few, many, or a class for clones that have expanded.

V: TRBV20-1; D: TRBD1; J: TRBJ1-1; size: -; DNA: TGCAGTGCTCCCGGACAGGGAAGGGGCTTCACTGAAGCTTTCTTT; CDR3: CSAPGQGRGFTEAFF
V: TRBV20-1; D: -; J: TRBJ2-1; size: few; DNA: TGCAGTGCTAGACCTTGGGGGGGCGTCTCCTACAATGAGCAGTTCTTC; CDR3: CSARPWGGVSYNEQFF
V: TRBV5-1; D: -; J: TRBJ1-1; size: -; DNA: TGCGCCAGCCATCCGGCCCTCGACAGGCGGGACACTGAAGCTTTCTTT; CDR3: CASHPALDRRDTEAFF
V: TRBV2; D: -; J: TRBJ1-6; size: -; DNA: TGTGCCACCAACGTTGGAGCCCTCCACTTT; CDR3: CATNVGALHF
V: TRBV29-1; D: -; J: TRBJ2-3; size: many; DNA: TGCAGCGTTGAAGATCTTGGTTCGCGAGATACGCAGTATTTT; CDR3: CSVEDLGSRDTQYF
V: TRBV7-9; D: -; J: TRBJ1-5; size: few; DNA: TGTGCCAGCAGCTCCTTGGAAGGACAGCCCCAGCATTTT; CDR3: CASSSLEGQPQHF
V: TRBV7-9; D: -; J: TRBJ2-3; size: many; DNA: TGTGCCAGCAGCTGGGATTCGCACGCAGATACGCAGTATTTT; CDR3: CASSWDSHADTQYF
V: TRBV6-5; D: -; J: TRBJ2-7; size: few; DNA: TGTGCCAGCAGGCGGGCCAGCTCCTACGAGCAGTACTTC; CDR3: CASRRASSYEQYF
V: TRBV12-3/TRBV12-4; D: -; J: TRBJ1-5; size: few; DNA: TGTGCCAGCAGCAAAACAGGGACCCAGCCCCAGCATTTT; CDR3: CASSKTGTQPQHF
V: TRBV7-2; D: TRBD1; J: TRBJ2-1; size: few; DNA: TGTGCCAGCAGCCCCCAGGACAGGGCCCCCAATGAGCAGTTCTTC; CDR3: CASSPQDRAPNEQFF
V: TRBV7-2; D: -; J: TRBJ2-2; size: few; DNA: TGTGCCAGCAGCGCGGGTCCCCTGGGCCACACCGGGGAGCTGTTTTTT; CDR3: CASSAGPLGHTGELFF
V: TRBV20-1; D: -; J: TRBJ2-3; size: -; DNA: TGCAGTGCTAGAGATCTGTTGAGGGGGGAGACAGATACGCAGTATTTT; CDR3: CSARDLLRGETDTQYF
V: TRBV20-1; D: TRBD1; J: TRBJ1-6; size: many; DNA: TGCAGTGCTCCGACAGGGGGCATAAATTCACCCCTCCACTTT; CDR3: CSAPTGGINSPLHF
V: TRBV29-1; D: TRBD1; J: TRBJ2-1; size: -; DNA: TGCAGCGCCGCAGGACAGGCCTACAATGAGCAGTTCTTC; CDR3: CSAAGQAYNEQFF
V: TRBV7-2; D: TRBD2; J: TRBJ2-5; size: -; DNA: TGTGCCAGCAGCTCGGCCGGGACTAGCGGGGGGGCCTTGGAGACCCAGTACTTC; CDR3: CASSSAGTSGGALETQYF
V: TRBV4-1; D: -; J: TRBJ2-5; size: few; DNA: TGCGCCAGCAGCCAAGGGGTCCAAGAGACCCAGTACTTC; CDR3: CASSQGVQETQYF
V: TRBV4-2; D: TRBD1; J: TRBJ1-3; size: few; DNA: TGTGCCAGCAGCCAAGAGCGGCAGGGACAGAGAAACACCATATATTTT; CDR3: CASSQERQGQRNTIYF
V: TRBV27; D: -; J: TRBJ1-5; size: many; DNA: TGTGCCAGCAGTTTAAGTTGGGGAGGCCAGCCCCAGCATTTT; CDR3: CASSLSWGGQPQHF
V: TRBV27; D: -; J: TRBJ2-5; size: -; DNA: TGTGCCAGCAGTTCGCTTGGGGTAGAGACCCAGTACTTC; CDR3: CASSSLGVETQYF
V: TRBV19; D: -; J: TRBJ1-2; size: -; DNA: TGTGCCAGTAGTATCTCCCCCTATGGCTACACCTTC; CDR3: CASSISPYGYTF
V: TRBV5-1; D: -; J: TRBJ2-1; size: -; DNA: TGCGCCAGCAGCTTGGTCGCGGGGGACAACTACAATGAGCAGTTCTTC; CDR3: CASSLVAGDNYNEQFF
V: TRBV4-3; D: -; J: TRBJ1-3; size: -; DNA: TGCGCCAGCAGCGCACGGGGTTACTTCTCTGGAAACACCATATATTTT; CDR3: CASSARGYFSGNTIYF
V: TRBV5-4; D: -; J: TRBJ2-1; size: -; DNA: TGTGCCAGCAGCGGGACGGGTGGCACGAGCTCCTACAATGAGCAGTTCTTC; CDR3: CASSGTGGTSSYNEQFF